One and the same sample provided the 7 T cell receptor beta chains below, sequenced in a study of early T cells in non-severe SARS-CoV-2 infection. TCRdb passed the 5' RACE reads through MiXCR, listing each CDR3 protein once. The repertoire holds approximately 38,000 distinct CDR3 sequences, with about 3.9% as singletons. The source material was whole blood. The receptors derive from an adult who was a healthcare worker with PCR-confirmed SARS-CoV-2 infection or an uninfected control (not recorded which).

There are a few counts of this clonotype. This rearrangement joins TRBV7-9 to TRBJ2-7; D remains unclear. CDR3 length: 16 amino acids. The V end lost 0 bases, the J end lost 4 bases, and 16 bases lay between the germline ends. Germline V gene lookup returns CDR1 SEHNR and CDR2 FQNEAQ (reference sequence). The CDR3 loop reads CASSLALRIQEYEQYF. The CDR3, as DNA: TGTGCCAGCAGCTTAGCATTACGGATACAAGAATACGAGCAGTACTTC. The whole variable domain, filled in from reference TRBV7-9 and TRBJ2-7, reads DTGVSQNPRHKITKRGQNVTFRCDPISEHNRLYWYRQTLGQGPEFLTYFQNEAQLEKSRLLSDRFSAERPKGSFSTLEIQRTEQGDSAMYLCASSLALRIQEYEQYFGPGTRLTVT.

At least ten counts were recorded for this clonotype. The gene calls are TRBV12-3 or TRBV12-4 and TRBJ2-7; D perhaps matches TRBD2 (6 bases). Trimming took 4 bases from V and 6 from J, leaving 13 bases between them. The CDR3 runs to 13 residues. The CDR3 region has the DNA TGTGCCAGCAGTTCGGGACTCCTCGGCGAGCAGTACTTC. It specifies CASSSGLLGEQYF.

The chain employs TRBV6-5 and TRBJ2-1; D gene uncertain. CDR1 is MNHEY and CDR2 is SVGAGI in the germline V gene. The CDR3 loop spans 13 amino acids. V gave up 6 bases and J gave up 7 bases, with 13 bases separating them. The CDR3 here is CASRAAVRNEQFF. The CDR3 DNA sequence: TGTGCCAGCAGGGCGGCAGTTAGGAATGAGCAGTTCTTC.

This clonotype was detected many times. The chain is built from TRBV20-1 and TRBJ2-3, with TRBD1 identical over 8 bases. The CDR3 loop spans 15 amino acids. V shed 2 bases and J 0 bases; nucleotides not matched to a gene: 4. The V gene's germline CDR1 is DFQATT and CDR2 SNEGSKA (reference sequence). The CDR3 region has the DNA TGCAGTGCTAGACTCGGGACAGGAAGCACAGATACGCAGTATTTT. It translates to CSARLGTGSTDTQYF.

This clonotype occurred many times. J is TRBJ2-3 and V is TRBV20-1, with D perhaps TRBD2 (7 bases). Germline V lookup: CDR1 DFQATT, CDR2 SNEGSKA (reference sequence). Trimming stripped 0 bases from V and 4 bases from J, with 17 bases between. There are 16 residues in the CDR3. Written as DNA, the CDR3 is TGCAGTGCTAGAGATAAGAAGGGGGAGGGACCAGATACGCAGTATTTT. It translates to CSARDKKGEGPDTQYF.

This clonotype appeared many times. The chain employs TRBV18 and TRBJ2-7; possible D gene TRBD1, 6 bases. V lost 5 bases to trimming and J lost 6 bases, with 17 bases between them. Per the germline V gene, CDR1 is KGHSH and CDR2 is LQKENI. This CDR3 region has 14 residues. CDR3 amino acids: CASSAKGRGGEQYF. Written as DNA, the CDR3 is TGTGCCAGCTCAGCCAAGGGCCGAGGGGGCGAGCAGTACTTC.

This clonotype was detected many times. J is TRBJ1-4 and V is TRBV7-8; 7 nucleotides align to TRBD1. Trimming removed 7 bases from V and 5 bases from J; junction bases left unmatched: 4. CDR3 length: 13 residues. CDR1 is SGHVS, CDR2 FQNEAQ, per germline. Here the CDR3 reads CASTPGQNEKLFF. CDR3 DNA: TGTGCCAGCACACCGGGACAGAATGAAAAACTGTTTTTT.